A single sample gave rise to the 18 T cell receptor beta chains below, sequenced in a study of untreated major depressive disorder. The data were produced by immunoSEQ multiplex PCR, yet TCRdb's version contains in-frame clones alone and is incomplete. The profile shows just over 20,000 clones, over 85% of them singletons. The sample consisted of CD4+ T cells from PBMCs. The receptors were gathered from a man between 25 and 39 years old in good health.

The chain uses TRBV4-1 and TRBJ2-6; no clear D gene. Germline V gene lookup returns CDR1 MGHRA and CDR2 YSYEKL. The length of the CDR3 is 14 residues. V lost 2 bases and J 1 base, leaving 3 bases between the germline ends. CDR3 region: CASSQFSGANVLTF. CDR3 sequence (DNA): TGCGCCAGCAGCCAATTTTCTGGGGCCAACGTCCTGACTTTC.

The chain combines TRBV4-1 with TRBJ2-7; D gene uncertain. V shed 1 base and J shed 2 bases, with 6 bases lying between them. In germline, CDR1 is MGHRA, CDR2 YSYEKL. The CDR3 covers 13 residues. DNA of the CDR3: TGCGCCAGCAGCCAAGTGGGAACCTACGAGCAGTACTTC. Protein sequence: CASSQVGTYEQYF.

The chain combines TRBV7-3 with TRBJ2-5; weak D call: TRBD1 (5 bases). Trimming shortened V by 2 bases and J by 2 bases, and 9 bases separated the two germline ends. Germline values: CDR1 SGHTA, CDR2 FQGTGA. The CDR3 is 14 residues long. The CDR3 sequence: CASSLLGEQETQYF. CDR3 in DNA: TGTGCCAGCAGCTTACTAGGGGAACAAGAGACCCAGTACTTC.

The V gene is TRBV4-1, the J gene TRBJ2-1; 13 positions match TRBD2. Germline lookup yields CDR1 MGHRA and CDR2 YSYEKL. The CDR3 is made up of 17 amino acids. The trim removed 3 bases at V and 7 bases at J, leaving 9 bases unmatched. CDR3 sequence (DNA): TGCGCCAGCAGCCAGTACACTAGCGGGAGGGCGGAAAATGAGCAGTTCTTC. Amino acids: CASSQYTSGRAENEQFF.

The V gene is TRBV25-1, the J gene TRBJ2-5; the match to TRBD2 covers 15 bases. The CDR3 has 14 residues. CDR1 and CDR2 (germline): MGHDK, SYGVNS. Trimming removed 3 bases from V and 8 bases from J; junction bases left unmatched: 1. CDR3 DNA sequence: TGTGCCAGCAGTGAGGGACTAGCGGGAGGAACCCAGTACTTC. Amino acids: CASSEGLAGGTQYF.

The J gene is TRBJ2-4, the V gene TRBV2; D possibly corresponds to TRBD1 (5 bases). V lost 6 bases and J lost 0, with 9 bases in between. CDR1 and CDR2 (germline): SNHLY, FYNNEI. The CDR3 is made up of 14 amino acids. This chain's CDR3 is CASRTVLAKNIQYF. Here the CDR3 DNA reads TGTGCCAGCAGGACAGTGCTAGCCAAAAACATTCAGTACTTC.

The rearrangement joins TRBV6-5 to TRBJ1-2; D perhaps matches TRBD1 (5 bases). Germline V gene sequence: CDR1 MNHEY, CDR2 SVGAGI. The CDR3 is made up of 12 amino acids. V lost 7 bases to trimming and J lost 8 bases, with 14 bases between them. CDR3 nucleotide sequence: TGTGCCAGCAACCATGAGGGGAGAGGCTACACCTTC. It is translated as CASNHEGRGYTF.

This chain joins TRBV7-2 and TRBJ1-5; TRBD1 might be the D (5 bases). Germline V lookup: CDR1 SGHTA, CDR2 FQGNSA. CDR3 length: 12 residues. Trimming shortened V by 11 bases and J by 7 bases, and 15 bases separated the two germline ends. The CDR3 region has the DNA TGTGCCGTAGGCCCGGGGGTCCAGCCCCAGCATTTT. Encoded protein: CAVGPGVQPQHF.

This chain connects TRBV5-1 to TRBJ2-7; 10 nucleotides align to TRBD2. CDR3 length: 16 residues. V lost 4 bases to trimming and J lost 0 bases; unmatched junction nucleotides: 7. Germline CDR1 reads SGHRS; CDR2 reads YFSETQ. The CDR3 protein is CASSPRASGGSYEQYF. For the CDR3, the DNA is TGCGCCAGCAGCCCCCGGGCTAGCGGGGGCTCCTACGAGCAGTACTTC.

The V call is TRBV4-1, the J call TRBJ1-2; D remains ambiguous. The germline V gene has CDR1 MGHRA and CDR2 YSYEKL. Trimming pared 5 bases from V and 2 bases from J, leaving 18 bases between. This CDR3 is built from 16 residues. The CDR3: CASSRGEGVVNYGYTF. For the CDR3, the DNA is TGCGCCAGCAGCAGAGGAGAGGGAGTAGTGAACTATGGCTACACCTTC.

This chain connects TRBV4-3 to TRBJ2-1; TRBD2 matches at 15 bases. V shed 0 bases and J 6 bases; nucleotides not matched to a gene: 15. The CDR3 loop spans 21 amino acids. Germline loops: CDR1 LGHNA, CDR2 YSLEER. CDR3 loop: CASSQDPSRTRTSGRANEQFF. The CDR3 DNA reads as TGCGCCAGCAGCCAAGACCCATCCAGGACCCGGACTAGCGGGAGGGCCAATGAGCAGTTCTTC.

This clone was observed once. The gene calls are TRBV4-2 and TRBJ1-4, with a possible D match to TRBD1 (5 bases). Germline V gives CDR1 LGHNA, CDR2 YNFKEQ. The CDR3 length is 17 residues. V dropped 0 bases and J dropped 5 bases, with 16 bases sitting between them. CDR3 DNA: TGTGCCAGCAGCCAAGATTTTTTCGACAGAGGGAATGAAAAACTGTTTTTT. Translated: CASSQDFFDRGNEKLFF.

J is TRBJ2-7 and V is TRBV19; the D is unclear. The germline CDR1 and CDR2 sequences are LNHDA and SQIVND (reference sequence). This CDR3 region has 12 residues. V was pared by 9 bases and J by 1 base, with 10 bases between. For the CDR3, the DNA is TGTGCCAGGCGAAGGCAGTCCTACGAGCAGTACTTC. This translates into CARRRQSYEQYF. The full variable domain, in which reference TRBV19 and TRBJ2-7 provide the parts outside the CDR3, is DGGITQSPKYLFRKEGQNVTLSCEQNLNHDAMYWYRQDPGQGLRLIYYSQIVNDFQKGDIAEGYSVSREKKESFPLTVTSAQKNPTAFYLCARRRQSYEQYFGPGTRLTVT.

V gene TRBV11-2 combines with J gene TRBJ2-5; D perhaps matches TRBD1 (6 bases). Trimming stripped 5 bases from V and 4 bases from J, with 17 bases between. The CDR3 spans 15 residues. Germline CDR1 is SGHAT and CDR2 is FQNNGV. CDR3 sequence (DNA): TGTGCCAGCAGCGGGAGAGGGGCCAGGGGAGAGACCCAGTACTTC. This gives the protein CASSGRGARGETQYF.

The chain has TRBV27 and TRBJ1-2, with 11 bases identical to TRBD1. Per germline, CDR1 MNHEY and CDR2 SMNVEV (reference sequence). This CDR3 contains 17 residues. The junction had 7 bases not matched to a gene; V was cut back by 0 bases and J by 4 bases. The CDR3 region has the DNA TGTGCCAGCAGTTTATCTGGGTGGGACAGGGGGGTCTATGGCTACACCTTC. Encoded protein: CASSLSGWDRGVYGYTF.

The chain recombines TRBV9 with TRBJ2-3; 10 bases line up with TRBD2. Unmatched junction bases numbered 2, after V lost 5 bases and J lost 2 bases. Germline-derived CDR1 and CDR2 are SGDLS and YYNGEE. This CDR3 is 14 amino acids long. The DNA of the CDR3 is TGTGCCAGCAGAGCGGGAGGGTTCACAGATACGCAGTATTTT. Translation gives CASRAGGFTDTQYF.

V gene TRBV5-4 combines with J gene TRBJ2-7, with 9 bases identical to TRBD1. The CDR3 length is 17 residues. In germline, CDR1 is SGHNT, CDR2 YYREEE (reference sequence). The junction had 10 bases not matched to a gene; V was cut back by 1 base and J by 2 bases. The chain's CDR3 is CASSLRQGGYTPYEQYF. DNA of the CDR3: TGTGCCAGCAGCTTGAGACAGGGGGGATATACCCCCTACGAGCAGTACTTC.

The table lists this clone with a count of one. The chain has TRBV5-6 and TRBJ1-5; D is undetermined. Trimming cost V 0 bases and J 2 bases, with 9 bases left between them. The germline V gene encodes CDR1 SGHDT and CDR2 YYEEEE. This CDR3 spans 15 amino acids. The CDR3 DNA reads TGTGCCAGCAGCTTGGGAGGACGTGGCAATCAGCCCCAGCATTTT. Translating gives CASSLGGRGNQPQHF.